This T cell receptor beta chain was identified during a study of T cells after posttransplantation cyclophosphamide. This CDR3 has 15 amino acids. V was pared by 4 bases and J by 2 bases, with 13 bases between. Germline CDR1 reads SGHTS; CDR2 reads YDEGEE. Treatment was busulfan-fludarabine conditioning, a marrow graft, and cyclophosphamide on days +3 and +4. The study, taken as a whole, reports: Later post-transplant blood repertoires were often dominated by donor CD8+ memory clones. Skin or GI-infiltrating T cells shared few TRB sequences with blood. After PTCy, TRB diversity resembled that of CNI/methotrexate controls.

TCRdb keeps only in-frame clones here, not all; method: immunoSEQ multiplex PCR. Recorded here are approximately 6,000 clones, none singletons. This clone has ten or more counts. Its cognate antigen is unknown. Source: PBMCs, taken after allogeneic stem cell transplant with posttransplant cyclophosphamide. This receptor was identified in a male patient over 55 who received an allogeneic stem cell transplant from a related donor, was CMV-positive, and had no GVHD. Some T cells may have originated in the graft donor. This chain connects TRBV5-8 to TRBJ2-1; tentative D call: TRBD1 (6 bases). The CDR3 spells CASSQTGTPYNEQFF. CDR3 sequence (DNA): TGTGCCAGCAGCCAAACAGGGACCCCCTACAATGAGCAGTTCTTC. The entire variable domain, with the rest obtained from reference TRBV5-8 and TRBJ2-1, is as follows: EAGVTQSPTHLIKTRGQQATLRCSPISGHTSVYWYQQALGLGLQFLLWYDEGEERNRGNFPPRFSGRQFPNYSSELNVNALELEDSALYLCASSQTGTPYNEQFFGPGTRLTVL.